Listed below are T cell receptor beta chains from one sample, sequenced in a study of blood T cell repertoires in COVID-19. Data came from immunoSEQ multiplex PCR; TCRdb stores just in-frame clones and leaves some out. The table records 60,000 to 85,000 clones, approximately 79% of them present only once. The source material was peripheral blood. The receptors come from a woman aged 55-70 years with acute or convalescent COVID-19. Each CDR3 is given without its conserved first and last residue. The D gene is left open where the match is weak.

CDR3,J,V,D
ASSLAGIMNTEAF,TRBJ1-1,TRBV7-9,.
ASSLVAGDRETQY,TRBJ2-5,TRBV7-2,TRBD2
ASSLDPGLTEAF,TRBJ1-1,TRBV5-1,.
ASSPDSRSYEQY,TRBJ2-7,TRBV4-3,.
ASSTRQGQDTEAF,TRBJ1-1,TRBV6-6,TRBD1
ASSPQGREKLF,TRBJ1-4,TRBV19,.
ASSYSEGSGNTIY,TRBJ1-3,TRBV6-5,.
ASGSRVMSTDTQY,TRBJ2-3,TRBV12-5,.
ASSGQGEDTEAF,TRBJ1-1,TRBV5-1,TRBD1
ASSLRVATDTQY,TRBJ2-3,TRBV5-1,.
ASSLRGNTEAF,TRBJ1-1,TRBV11-1,.
ASSAGAQETQY,TRBJ2-5,TRBV7-3,TRBD2
ASSSAGTGSYEQY,TRBJ2-7,TRBV28,TRBD1
ASSLGQKNTEAF,TRBJ1-1,TRBV7-9,.
ASSWGLRLGGEETQY,TRBJ2-5,TRBV5-1,.
ASSLNGAGGTEAF,TRBJ1-1,TRBV5-1,TRBD1
ASSTVQGFSEQF,TRBJ2-1,TRBV7-3,.
ASSLRGGDYGYT,TRBJ1-2,TRBV5-1,.
ATSEATGGTDTQY,TRBJ2-3,TRBV15,TRBD1
ASSLGHRTDTQY,TRBJ2-3,TRBV28,.
ASSLGRQGPMNTEAF,TRBJ1-1,TRBV27,.
ASSLVGLAAGELF,TRBJ2-2,TRBV7-8,TRBD2
ASTAYNEQF,TRBJ2-1,TRBV6-5,.
ASTDRGGFRIGEQF,TRBJ2-1,TRBV28,.
ASSEVTGTEAF,TRBJ1-1,TRBV2,.
ASSPSLANYGYT,TRBJ1-2,TRBV19,.
ASSPEGSQPQH,TRBJ1-5,TRBV6-2/TRBV6-3,.
ASSYSLGGQETQY,TRBJ2-5,TRBV6-5,.
ASSDSARELF,TRBJ2-2,TRBV10-2,.
ASSWLQGRNEQY,TRBJ2-7,TRBV5-1,.
ASRKPGQVTNTEAF,TRBJ1-1,TRBV27,TRBD1
ASSPRGVRRGGTGELF,TRBJ2-2,TRBV9,.
ASSFYLTGGPGGYT,TRBJ1-2,TRBV27,TRBD1
ASSDLTGITEAF,TRBJ1-1,TRBV6-1,.
ASSFSTQGTYEQY,TRBJ2-7,TRBV7-2,.
ASSFWIQGPNSYEQY,TRBJ2-7,TRBV5-5,.
ASSLGGHLNYGYT,TRBJ1-2,TRBV27,.
SVAKSSYNEQF,TRBJ2-1,TRBV29-1,.
ASSSRGRAPEAF,TRBJ1-1,TRBV7-2,TRBD1
ASSPQGQGFTEAF,TRBJ1-1,TRBV13,.
ASSLWQGDTEAF,TRBJ1-1,TRBV27,TRBD1
ASSVHLTATGNTIY,TRBJ1-3,TRBV9,.
ASSFGGVVDEQF,TRBJ2-1,TRBV11-3,.
ASRTPGGGYT,TRBJ1-2,TRBV6-5,.
ASSLGQGVNEQF,TRBJ2-1,TRBV4-1,TRBD1
ASSEGQGHGYT,TRBJ1-2,TRBV6-1,TRBD1
ASSTPQGMNTEAF,TRBJ1-1,TRBV7-6,TRBD1
ASSRTSGGYYEQY,TRBJ2-7,TRBV7-9,TRBD2
ASSQYRVGGYT,TRBJ1-2,TRBV3-1/TRBV3-2,.
ASSEMGRASTDTQY,TRBJ2-3,TRBV5-1,.
ASSEGPTRGSGNTIY,TRBJ1-3,TRBV6-1,.
ASSPDRDHQAF,TRBJ1-1,TRBV3-1/TRBV3-2,TRBD1
ASSSDRVRRTEAF,TRBJ1-1,TRBV7-2,TRBD1
ASSPWGQENSPLH,TRBJ1-6,TRBV5-8,TRBD1
ATSPGGPVTDTQY,TRBJ2-3,TRBV7-9,.
ASSLNYEQY,TRBJ2-7,TRBV7-2,.
ASSLLGRGSFAQY,TRBJ2-5,TRBV14,.
ASSLYSGGEKLF,TRBJ1-4,TRBV5-6,.
AWRTTRSSYEQY,TRBJ2-7,TRBV30,.